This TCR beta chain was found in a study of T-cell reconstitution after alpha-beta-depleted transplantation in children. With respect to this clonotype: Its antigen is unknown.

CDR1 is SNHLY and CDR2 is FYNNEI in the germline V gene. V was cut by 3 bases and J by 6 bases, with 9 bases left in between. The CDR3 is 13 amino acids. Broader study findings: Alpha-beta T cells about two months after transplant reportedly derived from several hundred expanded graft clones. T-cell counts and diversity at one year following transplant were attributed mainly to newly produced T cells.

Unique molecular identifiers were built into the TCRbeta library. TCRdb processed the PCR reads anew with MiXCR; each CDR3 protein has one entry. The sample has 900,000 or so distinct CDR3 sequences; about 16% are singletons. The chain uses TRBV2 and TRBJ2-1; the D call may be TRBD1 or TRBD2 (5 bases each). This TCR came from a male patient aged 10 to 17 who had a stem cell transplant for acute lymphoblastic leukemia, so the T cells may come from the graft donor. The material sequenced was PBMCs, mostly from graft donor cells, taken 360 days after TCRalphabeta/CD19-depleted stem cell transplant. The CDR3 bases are TGTGCCAGCAGTGATATGGGGACCAATGAGCAGTTCTTC. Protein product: CASSDMGTNEQFF.